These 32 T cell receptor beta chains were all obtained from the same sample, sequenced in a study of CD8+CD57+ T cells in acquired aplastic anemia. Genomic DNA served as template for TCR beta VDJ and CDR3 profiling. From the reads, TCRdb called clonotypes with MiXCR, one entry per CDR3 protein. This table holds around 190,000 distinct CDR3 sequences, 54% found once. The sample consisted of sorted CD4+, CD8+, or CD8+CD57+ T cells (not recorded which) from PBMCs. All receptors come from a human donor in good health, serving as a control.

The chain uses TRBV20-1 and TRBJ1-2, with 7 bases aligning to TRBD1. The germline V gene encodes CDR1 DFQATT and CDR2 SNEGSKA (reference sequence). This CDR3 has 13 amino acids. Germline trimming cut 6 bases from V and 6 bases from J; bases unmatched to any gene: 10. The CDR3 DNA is TGCAGTGCCCCCGGGACAGTCCCTGATGGCTACACCTTC. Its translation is CSAPGTVPDGYTF.

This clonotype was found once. The CDR3 bases are TGCGCCAGCAGCCGACCGGGGACACAAGAGACCCAGTACTTC. Protein: CASSRPGTQETQYF. The chain is built from TRBV4-1 and TRBJ2-5, with a tentative D call TRBD1 (6 bases). The CDR3 loop spans 14 amino acids. Germline CDR1 and CDR2: MGHRA and YSYEKL. Trimming took off 4 bases at V and 2 bases at J, with 11 bases between the two ends.

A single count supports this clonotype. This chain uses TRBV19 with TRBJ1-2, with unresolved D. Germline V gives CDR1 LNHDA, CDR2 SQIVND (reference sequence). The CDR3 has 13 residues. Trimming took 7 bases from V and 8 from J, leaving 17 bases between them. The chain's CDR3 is CASTLRGKRGYTF. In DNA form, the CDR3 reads TGTGCCAGTACCTTGCGGGGAAAGAGAGGCTACACCTTC.

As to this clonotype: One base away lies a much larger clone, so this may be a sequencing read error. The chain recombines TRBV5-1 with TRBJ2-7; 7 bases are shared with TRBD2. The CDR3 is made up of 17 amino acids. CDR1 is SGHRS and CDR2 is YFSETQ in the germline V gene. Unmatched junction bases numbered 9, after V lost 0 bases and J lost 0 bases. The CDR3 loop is CASSLARSSGTSYEQYF. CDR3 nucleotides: TGCGCCAGCAGCTTGGCGAGGTCTAGCGGAACCTCCTACGAGCAGTACTTC. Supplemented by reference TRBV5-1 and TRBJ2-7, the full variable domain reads KAGVTQTPRYLIKTRGQQVTLSCSPISGHRSVSWYQQTPGQGLQFLFEYFSETQRNKGNFPGRFSGRQFSNSRSEMNVSTLELGDSALYLCASSLARSSGTSYEQYFGPGTRLTVT.

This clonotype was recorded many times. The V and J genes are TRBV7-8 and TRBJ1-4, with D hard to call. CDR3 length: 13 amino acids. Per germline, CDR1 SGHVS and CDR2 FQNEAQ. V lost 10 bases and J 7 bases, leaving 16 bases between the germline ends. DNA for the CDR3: TGTGCCACAGGCGGAGGGAGGACTGAAAAACTGTTTTTT. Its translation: CATGGGRTEKLFF.

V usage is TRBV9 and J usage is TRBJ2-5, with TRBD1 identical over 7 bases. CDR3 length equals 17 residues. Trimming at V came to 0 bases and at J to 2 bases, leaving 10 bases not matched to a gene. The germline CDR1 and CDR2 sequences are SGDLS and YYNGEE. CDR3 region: CASSVAGTVPSQETQYF. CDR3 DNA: TGTGCCAGCAGCGTAGCAGGGACAGTGCCCTCACAAGAGACCCAGTACTTC.

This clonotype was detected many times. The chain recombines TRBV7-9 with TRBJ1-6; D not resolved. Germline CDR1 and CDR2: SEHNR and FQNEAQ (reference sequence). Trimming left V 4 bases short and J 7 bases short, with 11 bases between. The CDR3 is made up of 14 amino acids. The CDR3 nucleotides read TGTGCCAGCAGCTCAAATCTGGGCAATTCACCCCTCCACTTT. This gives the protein CASSSNLGNSPLHF.

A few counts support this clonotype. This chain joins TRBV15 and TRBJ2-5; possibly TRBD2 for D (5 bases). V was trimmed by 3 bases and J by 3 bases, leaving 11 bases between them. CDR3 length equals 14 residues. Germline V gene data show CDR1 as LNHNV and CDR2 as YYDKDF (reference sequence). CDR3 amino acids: CATSRRSGEETQYF. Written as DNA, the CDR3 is TGTGCCACCAGCAGGAGGAGCGGTGAAGAGACCCAGTACTTC.

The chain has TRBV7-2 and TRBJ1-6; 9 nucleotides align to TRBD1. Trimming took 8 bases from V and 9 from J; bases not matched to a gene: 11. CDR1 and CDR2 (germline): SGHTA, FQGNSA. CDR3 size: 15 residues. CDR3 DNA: TGTGCCAGCGCATCCGGACAGGGGTTCGGTTCACCCCTCCACTTT. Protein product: CASASGQGFGSPLHF.

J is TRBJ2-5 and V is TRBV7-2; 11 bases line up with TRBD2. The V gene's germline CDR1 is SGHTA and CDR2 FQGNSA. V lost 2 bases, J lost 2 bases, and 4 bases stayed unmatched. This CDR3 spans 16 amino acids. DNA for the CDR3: TGTGCCAGCAGCTTACGTAGCGGGGGGGCTCAAGAGACCCAGTACTTC. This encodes CASSLRSGGAQETQYF.

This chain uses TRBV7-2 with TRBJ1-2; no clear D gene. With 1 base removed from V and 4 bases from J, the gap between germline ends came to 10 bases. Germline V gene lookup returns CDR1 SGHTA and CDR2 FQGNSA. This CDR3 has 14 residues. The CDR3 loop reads CASSLDIKIYGYTF. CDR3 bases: TGTGCCAGCAGCTTAGACATCAAGATCTATGGCTACACCTTC.

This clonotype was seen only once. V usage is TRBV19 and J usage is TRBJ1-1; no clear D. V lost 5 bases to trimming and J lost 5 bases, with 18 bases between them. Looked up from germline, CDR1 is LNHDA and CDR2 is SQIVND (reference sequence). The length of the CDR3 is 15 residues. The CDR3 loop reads CASSQRRTQGTEAFF. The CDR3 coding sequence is TGTGCCAGTAGTCAACGACGGACCCAAGGAACTGAAGCTTTCTTT.

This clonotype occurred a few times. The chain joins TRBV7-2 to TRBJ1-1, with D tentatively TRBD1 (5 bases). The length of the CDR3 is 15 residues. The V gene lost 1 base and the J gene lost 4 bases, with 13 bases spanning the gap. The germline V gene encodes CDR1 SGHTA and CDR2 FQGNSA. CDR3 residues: CASSLVGQGGTEAFF. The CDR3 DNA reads TGTGCCAGCAGCTTAGTAGGGCAGGGCGGCACTGAAGCTTTCTTT.

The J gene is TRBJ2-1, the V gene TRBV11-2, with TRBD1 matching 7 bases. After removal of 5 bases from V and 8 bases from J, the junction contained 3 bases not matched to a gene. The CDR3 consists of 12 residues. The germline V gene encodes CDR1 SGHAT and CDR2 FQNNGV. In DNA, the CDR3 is TGTGCCAGCAGCGTGACAGGGTATGAGCAGTTCTTC. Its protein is CASSVTGYEQFF. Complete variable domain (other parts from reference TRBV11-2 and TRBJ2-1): EAGVAQSPRYKIIEKRQSVAFWCNPISGHATLYWYQQILGQGPKLLIQFQNNGVVDDSQLPKDRFSAERLKGVDSTLKIQPAKLEDSAVYLCASSVTGYEQFFGPGTRLTVL.

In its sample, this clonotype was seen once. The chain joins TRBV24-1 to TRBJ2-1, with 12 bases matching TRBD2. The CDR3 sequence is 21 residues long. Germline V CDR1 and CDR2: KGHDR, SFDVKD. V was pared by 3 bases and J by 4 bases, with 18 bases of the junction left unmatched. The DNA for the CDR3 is TGTGCCACCAGTGATAACAACGGACTAGCGGGGTACGTTTTTGTTTACAATGAGCAGTTCTTC. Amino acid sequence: CATSDNNGLAGYVFVYNEQFF.

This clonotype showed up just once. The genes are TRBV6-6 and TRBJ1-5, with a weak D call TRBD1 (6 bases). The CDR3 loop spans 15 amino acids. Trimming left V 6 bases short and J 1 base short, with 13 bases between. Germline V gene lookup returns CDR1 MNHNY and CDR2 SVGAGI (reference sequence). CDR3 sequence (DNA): TGTGCCAGCAGCGCAGGGGAGGGAAGCAATCAGCCCCAGCATTTT. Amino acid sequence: CASSAGEGSNQPQHF.

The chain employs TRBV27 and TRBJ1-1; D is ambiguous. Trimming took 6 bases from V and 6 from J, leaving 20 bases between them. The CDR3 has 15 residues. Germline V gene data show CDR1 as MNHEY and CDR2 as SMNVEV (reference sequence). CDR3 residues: CASRTLLRPGAEAFF. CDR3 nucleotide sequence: TGTGCCAGCAGAACTCTACTCCGACCTGGTGCTGAAGCTTTCTTT.

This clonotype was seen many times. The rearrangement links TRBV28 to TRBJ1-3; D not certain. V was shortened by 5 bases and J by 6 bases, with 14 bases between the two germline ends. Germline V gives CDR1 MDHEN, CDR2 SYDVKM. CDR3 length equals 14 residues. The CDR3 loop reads CASSGFARKNTIYF. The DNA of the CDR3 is TGTGCCAGCAGTGGGTTTGCTAGGAAAAACACCATATATTTT.

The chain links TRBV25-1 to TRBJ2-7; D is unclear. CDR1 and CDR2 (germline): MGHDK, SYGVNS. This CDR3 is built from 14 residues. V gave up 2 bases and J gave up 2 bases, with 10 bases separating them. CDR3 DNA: TGTGCCAGCAGTGAAAGTTACGTACCCTACGAGCAGTACTTC. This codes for CASSESYVPYEQYF.

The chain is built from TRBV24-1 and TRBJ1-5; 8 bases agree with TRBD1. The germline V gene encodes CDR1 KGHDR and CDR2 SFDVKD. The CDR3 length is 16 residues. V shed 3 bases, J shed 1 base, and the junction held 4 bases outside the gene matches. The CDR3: CATSDPNRGSNQPQHF. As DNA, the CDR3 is TGTGCCACCAGTGATCCGAACAGGGGGAGCAATCAGCCCCAGCATTTT.

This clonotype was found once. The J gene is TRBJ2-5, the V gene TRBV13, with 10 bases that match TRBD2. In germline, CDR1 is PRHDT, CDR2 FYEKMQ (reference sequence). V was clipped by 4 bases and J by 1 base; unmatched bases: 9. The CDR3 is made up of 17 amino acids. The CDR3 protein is CASSWTGTSDLQETQYF. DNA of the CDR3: TGTGCCAGCAGCTGGACCGGGACTAGCGACCTCCAAGAGACCCAGTACTTC.

CDR3 bases: TGCAGTGCCGATGCCGGGACAGGGGGCCATGGCTACACCTTC. This codes for CSADAGTGGHGYTF. The chain joins TRBV20-1 to TRBJ1-2; the match to TRBD1 covers 12 bases. After removal of 6 bases from V and 6 bases from J, the junction contained 8 bases not matched to a gene. Germline V lookup: CDR1 DFQATT, CDR2 SNEGSKA (reference sequence). CDR3 length: 14 residues.

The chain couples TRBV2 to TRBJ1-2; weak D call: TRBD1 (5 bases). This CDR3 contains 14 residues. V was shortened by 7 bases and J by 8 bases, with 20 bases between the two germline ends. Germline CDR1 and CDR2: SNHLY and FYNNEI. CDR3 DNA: TGTGCCAGCATGCCCGGGACGGTAACGGGGGGCTACACCTTC. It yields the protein CASMPGTVTGGYTF.

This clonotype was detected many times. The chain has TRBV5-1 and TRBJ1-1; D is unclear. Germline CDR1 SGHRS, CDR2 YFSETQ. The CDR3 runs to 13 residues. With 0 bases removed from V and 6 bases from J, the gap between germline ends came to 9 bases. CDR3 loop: CASSLGSGPEAFF. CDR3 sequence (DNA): TGCGCCAGCAGCTTGGGTTCGGGTCCTGAAGCTTTCTTT. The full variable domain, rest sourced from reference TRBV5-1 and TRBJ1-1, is KAGVTQTPRYLIKTRGQQVTLSCSPISGHRSVSWYQQTPGQGLQFLFEYFSETQRNKGNFPGRFSGRQFSNSRSEMNVSTLELGDSALYLCASSLGSGPEAFFGQGTRLTVV.

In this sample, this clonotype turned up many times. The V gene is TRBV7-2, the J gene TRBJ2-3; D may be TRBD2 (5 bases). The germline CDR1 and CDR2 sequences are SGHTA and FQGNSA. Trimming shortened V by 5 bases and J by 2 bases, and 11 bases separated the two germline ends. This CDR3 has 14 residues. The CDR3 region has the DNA TGTGCCAGCAGCAAGAGCGGAGTCACAGATACGCAGTATTTT. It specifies CASSKSGVTDTQYF.

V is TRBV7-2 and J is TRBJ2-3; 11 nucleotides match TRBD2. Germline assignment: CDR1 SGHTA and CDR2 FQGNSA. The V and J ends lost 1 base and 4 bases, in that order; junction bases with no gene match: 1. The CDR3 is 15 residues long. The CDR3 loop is CASSLGSGGADTQYF. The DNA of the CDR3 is TGTGCCAGCAGCTTAGGTAGCGGGGGGGCAGATACGCAGTATTTT.

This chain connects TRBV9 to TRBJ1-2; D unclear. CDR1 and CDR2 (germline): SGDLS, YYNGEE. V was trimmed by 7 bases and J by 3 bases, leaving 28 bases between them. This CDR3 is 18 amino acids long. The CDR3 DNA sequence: TGTGCCAGCTCACCACCCGCTTGGGCGCCGGCCACAGACTATGGCTACACCTTC. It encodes CASSPPAWAPATDYGYTF.

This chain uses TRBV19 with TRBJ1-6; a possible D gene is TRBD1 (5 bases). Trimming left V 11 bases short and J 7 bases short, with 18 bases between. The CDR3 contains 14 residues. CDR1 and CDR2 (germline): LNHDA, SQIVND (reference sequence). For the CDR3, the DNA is TGTGCCTCCAACCCGGGACTGACAAATTCACCCCTCCACTTT. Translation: CASNPGLTNSPLHF.

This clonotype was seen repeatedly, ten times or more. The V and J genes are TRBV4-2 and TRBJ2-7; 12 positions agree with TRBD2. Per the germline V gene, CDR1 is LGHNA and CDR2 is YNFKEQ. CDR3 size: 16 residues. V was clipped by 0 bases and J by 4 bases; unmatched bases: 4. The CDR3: CASSQETGTSGYEQYF. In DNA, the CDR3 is TGTGCCAGCAGCCAAGAAACAGGGACTAGCGGGTACGAGCAGTACTTC.

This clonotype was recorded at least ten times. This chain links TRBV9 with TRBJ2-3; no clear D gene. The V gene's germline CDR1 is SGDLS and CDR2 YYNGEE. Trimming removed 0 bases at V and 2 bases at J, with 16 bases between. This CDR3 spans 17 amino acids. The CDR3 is CASSVGAELLYTDTQYF. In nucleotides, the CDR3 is TGTGCCAGCAGCGTAGGGGCGGAGTTACTTTACACAGATACGCAGTATTTT.

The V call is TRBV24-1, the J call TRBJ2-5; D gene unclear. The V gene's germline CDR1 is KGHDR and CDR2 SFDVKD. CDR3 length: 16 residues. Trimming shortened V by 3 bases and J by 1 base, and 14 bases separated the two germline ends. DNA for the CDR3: TGTGCCACCAGTGATAATATGGGCAGCGCCCAAGAGACCCAGTACTTC. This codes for CATSDNMGSAQETQYF.

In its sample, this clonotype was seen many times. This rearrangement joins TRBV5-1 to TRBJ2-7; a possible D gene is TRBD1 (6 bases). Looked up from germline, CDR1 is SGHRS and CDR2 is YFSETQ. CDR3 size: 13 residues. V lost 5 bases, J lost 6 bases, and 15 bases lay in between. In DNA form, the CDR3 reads TGCGCCAGCAGAGAGGGACAACCATTCGAGCAGTACTTC. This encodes CASREGQPFEQYF.